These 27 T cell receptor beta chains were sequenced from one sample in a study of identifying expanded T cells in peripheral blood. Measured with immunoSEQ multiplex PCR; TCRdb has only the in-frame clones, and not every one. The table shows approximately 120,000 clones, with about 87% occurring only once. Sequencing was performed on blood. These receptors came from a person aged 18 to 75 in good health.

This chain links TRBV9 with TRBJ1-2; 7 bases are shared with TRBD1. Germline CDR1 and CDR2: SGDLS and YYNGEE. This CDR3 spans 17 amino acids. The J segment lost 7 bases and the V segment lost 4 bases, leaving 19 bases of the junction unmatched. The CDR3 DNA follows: TGTGCCAGCAGCCCAGGACCTGTGGGGACAGCCTCCTTTGGCTACACCTTC. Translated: CASSPGPVGTASFGYTF.

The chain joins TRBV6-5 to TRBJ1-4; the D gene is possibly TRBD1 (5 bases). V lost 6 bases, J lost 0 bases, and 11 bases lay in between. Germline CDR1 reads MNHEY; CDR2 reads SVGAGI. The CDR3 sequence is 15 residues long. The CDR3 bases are TGTGCCAGCAGCCAATCGGGGGCAACTAATGAAAAACTGTTTTTT. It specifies CASSQSGATNEKLFF.

The CDR3 nucleotides are TGTGTAGGCTCGGGGCTGGGGGCTGAAGCTTTCTTT. Encoded protein: CVGSGLGAEAFF. The chain combines TRBV6-5 with TRBJ1-1, with D possibly being TRBD1 (5 bases). The germline gives CDR1 MNHEY, CDR2 SVGAGI. The CDR3 extends over 12 amino acids.

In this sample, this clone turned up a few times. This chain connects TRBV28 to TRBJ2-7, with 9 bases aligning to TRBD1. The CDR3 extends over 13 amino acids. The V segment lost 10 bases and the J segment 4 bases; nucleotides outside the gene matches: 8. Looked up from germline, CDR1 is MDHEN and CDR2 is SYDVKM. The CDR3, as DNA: TGTGCCACCGAATTGACAGGGGGATACGAGCAGTACTTC. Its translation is CATELTGGYEQYF.

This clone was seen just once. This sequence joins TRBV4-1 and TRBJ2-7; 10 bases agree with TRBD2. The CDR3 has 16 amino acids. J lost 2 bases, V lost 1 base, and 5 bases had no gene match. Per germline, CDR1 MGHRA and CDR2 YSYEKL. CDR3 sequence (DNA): TGCGCCAGCAGCCAAGGAGGCCTAGCGGGAGCCTACGAGCAGTACTTC. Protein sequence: CASSQGGLAGAYEQYF.

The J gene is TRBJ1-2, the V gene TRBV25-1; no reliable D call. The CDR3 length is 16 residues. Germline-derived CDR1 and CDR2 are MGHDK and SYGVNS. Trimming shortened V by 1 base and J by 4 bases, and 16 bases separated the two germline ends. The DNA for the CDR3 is TGTGCCAGCAGTGAATGGTCCGCAGGCGGCACCTATGGCTACACCTTC. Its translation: CASSEWSAGGTYGYTF.

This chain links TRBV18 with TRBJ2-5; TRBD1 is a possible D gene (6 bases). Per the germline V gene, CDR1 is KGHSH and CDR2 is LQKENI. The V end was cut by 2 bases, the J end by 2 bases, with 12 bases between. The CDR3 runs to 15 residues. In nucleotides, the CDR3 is TGTGCCAGCTCACCAAGACGGACAGAGCAAGAGACCCAGTACTTC. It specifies CASSPRRTEQETQYF.

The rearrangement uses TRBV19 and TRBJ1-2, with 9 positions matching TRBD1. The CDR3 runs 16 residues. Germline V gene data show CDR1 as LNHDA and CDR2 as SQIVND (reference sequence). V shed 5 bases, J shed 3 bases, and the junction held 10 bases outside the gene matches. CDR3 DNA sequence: TGTGCCAGTAGTGAACCTAGGACAGGGGAGGACTATGGCTACACCTTC. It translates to CASSEPRTGEDYGYTF.

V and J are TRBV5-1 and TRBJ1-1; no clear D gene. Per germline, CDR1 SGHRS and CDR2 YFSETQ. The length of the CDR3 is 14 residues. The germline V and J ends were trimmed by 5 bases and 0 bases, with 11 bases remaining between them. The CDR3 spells CASSKALMNTEAFF. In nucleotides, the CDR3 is TGCGCCAGCAGTAAAGCCTTAATGAACACTGAAGCTTTCTTT. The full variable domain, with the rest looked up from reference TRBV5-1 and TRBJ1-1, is KAGVTQTPRYLIKTRGQQVTLSCSPISGHRSVSWYQQTPGQGLQFLFEYFSETQRNKGNFPGRFSGRQFSNSRSEMNVSTLELGDSALYLCASSKALMNTEAFFGQGTRLTVV.

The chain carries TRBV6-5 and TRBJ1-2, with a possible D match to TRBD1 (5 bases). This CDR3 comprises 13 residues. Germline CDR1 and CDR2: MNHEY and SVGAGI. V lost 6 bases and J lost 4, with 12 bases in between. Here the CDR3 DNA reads TGTGCCAGCAGCCCCGGGGCGTCCTATGGCTACACCTTC. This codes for CASSPGASYGYTF.

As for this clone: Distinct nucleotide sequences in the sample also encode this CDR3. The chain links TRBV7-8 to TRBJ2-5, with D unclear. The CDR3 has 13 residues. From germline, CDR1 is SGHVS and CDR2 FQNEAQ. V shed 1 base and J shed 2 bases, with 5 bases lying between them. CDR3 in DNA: TGTGCCAGCAGCTTAGGCAATCAAGAGACCCAGTACTTC. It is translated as CASSLGNQETQYF.

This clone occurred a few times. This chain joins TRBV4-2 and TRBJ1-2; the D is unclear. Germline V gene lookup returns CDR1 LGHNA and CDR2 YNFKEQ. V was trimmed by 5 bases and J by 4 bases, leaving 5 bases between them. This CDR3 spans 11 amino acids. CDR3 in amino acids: CASSTVYGYTF. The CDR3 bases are TGTGCCAGCAGCACTGTCTATGGCTACACCTTC.

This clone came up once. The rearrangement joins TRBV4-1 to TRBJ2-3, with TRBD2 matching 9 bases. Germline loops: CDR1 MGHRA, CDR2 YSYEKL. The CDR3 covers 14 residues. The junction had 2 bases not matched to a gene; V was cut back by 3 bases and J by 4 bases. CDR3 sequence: CASSQAGGADTQYF. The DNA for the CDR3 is TGCGCCAGCAGCCAGGCGGGAGGGGCAGATACGCAGTATTTT.

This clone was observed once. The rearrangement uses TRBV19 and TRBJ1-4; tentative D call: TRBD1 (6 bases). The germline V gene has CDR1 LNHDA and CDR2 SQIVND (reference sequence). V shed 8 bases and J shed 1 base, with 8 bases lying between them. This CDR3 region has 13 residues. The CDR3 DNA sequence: TGTGCCAGTTCGACAGGAACTAATGAAAAACTGTTTTTT. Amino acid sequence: CASSTGTNEKLFF.

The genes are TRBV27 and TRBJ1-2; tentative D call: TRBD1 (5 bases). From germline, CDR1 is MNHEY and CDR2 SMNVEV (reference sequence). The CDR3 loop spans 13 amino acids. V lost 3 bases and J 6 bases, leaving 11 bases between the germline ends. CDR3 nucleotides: TGTGCCAGCAGTTTCCGGGAGGGGAATGGCTACACCTTC. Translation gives CASSFREGNGYTF.

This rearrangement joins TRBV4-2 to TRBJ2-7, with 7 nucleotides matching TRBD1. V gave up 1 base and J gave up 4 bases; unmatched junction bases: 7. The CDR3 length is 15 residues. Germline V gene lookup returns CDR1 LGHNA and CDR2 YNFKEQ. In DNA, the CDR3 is TGTGCCAGCAGCCAAGGGCACAGGGGTCCGTACGAGCAGTACTTC. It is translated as CASSQGHRGPYEQYF.

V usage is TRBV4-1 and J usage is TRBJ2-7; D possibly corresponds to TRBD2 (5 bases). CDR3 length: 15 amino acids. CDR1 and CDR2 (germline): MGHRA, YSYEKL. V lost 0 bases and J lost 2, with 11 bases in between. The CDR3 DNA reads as TGCGCCAGCAGCCAAGAGGAGGCGACCCCCTACGAGCAGTACTTC. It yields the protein CASSQEEATPYEQYF.

The CDR3 bases are TGTGCCAGCAGCTTGGGACTAGCGGGAAATGAGCAGTTCTTC. This translates into CASSLGLAGNEQFF. The chain recombines TRBV7-2 with TRBJ2-1, with 13 bases identical to TRBD2. Looked up from germline, CDR1 is SGHTA and CDR2 is FQGNSA. The CDR3 is 14 amino acids. Trimming removed 3 bases from V and 7 bases from J; junction bases left unmatched: 0.

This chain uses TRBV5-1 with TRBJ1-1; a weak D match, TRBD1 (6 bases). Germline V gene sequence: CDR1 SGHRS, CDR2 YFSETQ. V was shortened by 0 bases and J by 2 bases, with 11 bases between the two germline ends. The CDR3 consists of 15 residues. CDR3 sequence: CASSLADRINTEAFF. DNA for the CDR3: TGCGCCAGCAGCTTGGCCGACAGGATAAACACTGAAGCTTTCTTT. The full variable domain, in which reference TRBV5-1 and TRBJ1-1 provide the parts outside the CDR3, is KAGVTQTPRYLIKTRGQQVTLSCSPISGHRSVSWYQQTPGQGLQFLFEYFSETQRNKGNFPGRFSGRQFSNSRSEMNVSTLELGDSALYLCASSLADRINTEAFFGQGTRLTVV.

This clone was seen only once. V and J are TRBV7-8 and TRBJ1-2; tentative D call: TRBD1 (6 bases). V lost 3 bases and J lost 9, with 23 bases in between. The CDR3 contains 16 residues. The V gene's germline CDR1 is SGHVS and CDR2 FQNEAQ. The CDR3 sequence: CASSLGTGAFLSSYTF. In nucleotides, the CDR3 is TGTGCCAGCAGCTTGGGGACGGGGGCCTTCTTATCGAGCTACACCTTC.

CDR3 coding DNA: TGTGCCAGCAGTGGCGGGCGCGCGAACACCGGGGAGCTGTTTTTT. This gives the protein CASSGGRANTGELFF. This chain connects TRBV9 to TRBJ2-2; D is possibly TRBD2 (5 bases). Germline V lookup: CDR1 SGDLS, CDR2 YYNGEE. Trimming shortened V by 5 bases and J by 0 bases, and 11 bases separated the two germline ends. This CDR3 contains 15 residues.

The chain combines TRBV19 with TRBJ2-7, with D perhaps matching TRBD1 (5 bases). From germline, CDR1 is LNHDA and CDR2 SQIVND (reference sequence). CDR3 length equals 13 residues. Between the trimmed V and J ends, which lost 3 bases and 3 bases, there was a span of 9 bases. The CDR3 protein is CASSIQGYYEQYF. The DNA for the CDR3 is TGTGCCAGTAGTATTCAGGGATACTACGAGCAGTACTTC.

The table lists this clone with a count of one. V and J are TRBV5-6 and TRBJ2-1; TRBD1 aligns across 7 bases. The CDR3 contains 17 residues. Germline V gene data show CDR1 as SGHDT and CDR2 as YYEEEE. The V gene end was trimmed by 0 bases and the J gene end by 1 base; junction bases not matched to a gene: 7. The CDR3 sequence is CASSLDGQDQSYNEQFF. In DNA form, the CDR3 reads TGTGCCAGCAGCTTGGACGGACAGGACCAGTCCTACAATGAGCAGTTCTTC.

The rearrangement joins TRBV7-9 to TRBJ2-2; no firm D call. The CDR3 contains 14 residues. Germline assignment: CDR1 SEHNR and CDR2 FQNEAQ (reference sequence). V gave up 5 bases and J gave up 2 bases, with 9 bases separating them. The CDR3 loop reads CASSAGPNTGELFF. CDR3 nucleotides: TGTGCCAGCAGCGCCGGGCCTAACACCGGGGAGCTGTTTTTT.

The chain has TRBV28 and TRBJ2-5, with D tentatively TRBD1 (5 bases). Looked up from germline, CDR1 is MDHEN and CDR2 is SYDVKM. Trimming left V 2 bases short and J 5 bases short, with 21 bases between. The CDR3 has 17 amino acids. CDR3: CASSLLSRSGLRETQYF. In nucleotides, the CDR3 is TGTGCCAGCAGTTTACTGTCGCGGTCAGGGTTACGGGAGACCCAGTACTTC.

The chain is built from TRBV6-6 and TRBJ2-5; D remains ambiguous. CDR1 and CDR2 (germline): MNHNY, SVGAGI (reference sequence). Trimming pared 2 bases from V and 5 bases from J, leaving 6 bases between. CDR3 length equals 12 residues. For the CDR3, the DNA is TGTGCCAGCAGTTACATCGCGGAGACCCAGTACTTC. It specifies CASSYIAETQYF.

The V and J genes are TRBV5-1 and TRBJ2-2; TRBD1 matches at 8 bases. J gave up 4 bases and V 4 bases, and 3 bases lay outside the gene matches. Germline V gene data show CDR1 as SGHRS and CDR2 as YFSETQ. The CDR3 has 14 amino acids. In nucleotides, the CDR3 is TGCGCCAGCAGCCTCGACAGGGGCACCGGGGAGCTGTTTTTT. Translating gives CASSLDRGTGELFF.